Presented here are 15 T cell receptor beta chains from one specimen sequenced in a study of T cells in Graves' hyperthyroidism and ophthalmopathy. The CDR3 regions of TCR beta were amplified from RNA transcripts. HTBI primers were employed in a first-round RT-PCR of the TCR CDR3. MiXCR was run by TCRdb on the multiplex PCR reads, yielding one entry per CDR3 protein. The repertoire holds fewer than 300,000 distinct CDR3 sequences, with 25% as singletons. The sequenced material came from blood. These receptors all stem from a man in his forties with Graves' hyperthyroidism that later progressed to Graves' ophthalmopathy.

The chain links TRBV19 to TRBJ1-2; 7 positions match TRBD1. V trimming: 6 bases; J trimming: 2 bases; junction bases outside the gene matches: 6. Germline V gene lookup returns CDR1 LNHDA and CDR2 SQIVND (reference sequence). CDR3 length: 14 amino acids. Here the CDR3 DNA reads TGTGCCAGTAGATGGGGGACAGTGAACTATGGCTACACCTTC. This encodes CASRWGTVNYGYTF.

Many counts were recorded for this clonotype. The chain employs TRBV19 and TRBJ1-5, with D maybe TRBD1 (5 bases). Germline loops: CDR1 LNHDA, CDR2 SQIVND (reference sequence). Deletions cut 3 bases from V and 2 bases from J, with 11 bases between. The length of the CDR3 is 15 residues. The CDR3 DNA is TGTGCCAGTAGTATCGATAGGGGCGGCAATCAGCCCCAGCATTTT. Residues: CASSIDRGGNQPQHF.

At least ten counts were recorded for this clonotype. V gene TRBV29-1 combines with J gene TRBJ1-2; TRBD1 aligns across 7 bases. Trimming at V came to 1 base and at J to 2 bases, leaving 1 base not matched to a gene. There are 13 residues in the CDR3. Germline V CDR1 and CDR2: SQVTM, ANQGSEA. CDR3 amino acids: CSVEVQGNYGYTF. CDR3 DNA: TGCAGCGTTGAAGTACAGGGGAACTATGGCTACACCTTC.

This clonotype showed up many times. A read error may produce the germline difference seen at one junction end. The V gene is TRBV5-1, the J gene TRBJ1-1; no reliable D call. The CDR3 loop spans 13 amino acids. Germline values: CDR1 SGHRS, CDR2 YFSETQ. Written as DNA, the CDR3 is TGCGCCAGCAGCACCCAAACAACCGATGAAGCCTTCTTT. This translates into CASSTQTTDEAFF.

Many counts were recorded for this clonotype. The CDR3 spells CASTWGGTGELFF. In DNA, the CDR3 is TGTGCCAGCACGTGGGGGGGCACCGGGGAGCTGTTTTTT. The chain joins TRBV6-1 to TRBJ2-2; TRBD2 agrees at 7 bases. The V gene's germline CDR1 is MNHNS and CDR2 SASEGT. The V and J ends lost 7 bases and 4 bases, in that order; junction bases with no gene match: 3. The length of the CDR3 is 13 residues.

The rearrangement uses TRBV27 and TRBJ1-2; 11 positions match TRBD1. Germline CDR1 and CDR2: MNHEY and SMNVEV (reference sequence). Germline trimming cut 4 bases from V and 8 bases from J; bases unmatched to any gene: 9. The CDR3 contains 15 residues. CDR3 loop: CASSSPGQGVSGYTF. In DNA form, the CDR3 reads TGTGCCAGCAGTTCTCCGGGACAGGGGGTTAGCGGCTACACCTTC.

At least ten counts were recorded for this clonotype. The rearrangement links TRBV6-2 or TRBV6-3 to TRBJ1-5; D uncertain. The CDR3 has 12 amino acids. Germline CDR1 MNHEY, CDR2 SVGEGT. Trimming shortened V by 7 bases and J by 3 bases, and 7 bases separated the two germline ends. CDR3 sequence reads: CASKTYNQPQHF. The CDR3 coding sequence is TGTGCCAGCAAAACCTACAATCAGCCCCAGCATTTT.

This clonotype was recorded a few times. This rearrangement joins TRBV27 to TRBJ2-5; perhaps D is TRBD1 or TRBD2 (5 bases each). The CDR3 covers 14 residues. From germline, CDR1 is MNHEY and CDR2 SMNVEV (reference sequence). The ends were cut back, 1 base at V and 5 bases at J, with 11 bases in the middle. The chain's CDR3 is CASSLLVGRETQYF. The CDR3 coding sequence is TGTGCCAGCAGTTTATTGGTGGGACGGGAGACCCAGTACTTC.

This clonotype was seen repeatedly, ten times or more. The gene calls are TRBV18 and TRBJ1-5; D gene unclear. CDR1 is KGHSH and CDR2 is LQKENI in the germline V gene. V gave up 3 bases and J gave up 0 bases, with 3 bases separating them. This CDR3 is 13 amino acids long. The CDR3 protein is CASSPYSNQPQHF. The CDR3 nucleotides are TGTGCCAGCTCACCTTATAGCAATCAGCCCCAGCATTTT.

This clonotype has ten or more counts. V and J are TRBV15 and TRBJ1-5; D unclear. The V and J ends lost 1 base and 0 bases respectively, with 7 bases between them. The CDR3 runs 15 residues. The germline CDR1 and CDR2 sequences are LNHNV and YYDKDF (reference sequence). CDR3: CATSRGSVSNQPQHF. The CDR3 coding sequence is TGTGCCACCAGCAGAGGTTCAGTTAGCAATCAGCCCCAGCATTTT.

This clonotype was seen repeatedly, ten times or more. The chain joins TRBV28 to TRBJ2-7; D remains unclear. The CDR3 has 12 residues. Trimming pared 10 bases from V and 2 bases from J, leaving 12 bases between. From germline, CDR1 is MDHEN and CDR2 SYDVKM. The CDR3 region has the DNA TGTGCCACCCCCCCGGTTACCTACGAGCAGTACTTC. The encoded protein is CATPPVTYEQYF.

V and J are TRBV24-1 and TRBJ2-7, with TRBD2 matching 12 bases. Germline lookup yields CDR1 KGHDR and CDR2 SFDVKD. This CDR3 spans 17 amino acids. J gave up 3 bases and V 5 bases, and 10 bases lay outside the gene matches. The CDR3 bases are TGTGCCACCAGTGGGGTACCATCTAGCGGGAGGGGCTACGAGCAGTACTTC. This sequence encodes CATSGVPSSGRGYEQYF.

In this sample, this clonotype turned up many times. The V call is TRBV25-1, the J call TRBJ1-3; TRBD1 aligns across 8 bases. This CDR3 contains 14 residues. Germline CDR1 and CDR2: MGHDK and SYGVNS. With V trimmed by 4 bases and J by 1 base, 0 bases remained unmatched. DNA for the CDR3: TGTGCCAGCAGTGGACAGGGGTCTGGAAACACCATATATTTT. This sequence encodes CASSGQGSGNTIYF. The full variable domain, completed using reference TRBV25-1 and TRBJ1-3, is EADIYQTPRYLVIGTGKKITLECSQTMGHDKMYWYQQDPGMELHLIHYSYGVNSTEKGDLSSESTVSRIRTEHFPLTLESARPSHTSQYLCASSGQGSGNTIYFGEGSWLTVV.

The chain joins TRBV6-2 or TRBV6-3 to TRBJ2-4; 8 positions agree with TRBD1. In germline, CDR1 is MNHEY, CDR2 SVGEGT. With 7 bases clipped from V and 12 bases from J, the junction kept 17 bases outside the gene matches. The CDR3 has 15 amino acids. CDR3 coding DNA: TGTGCCAGCACCCACCGTAGGGACAGGTCATGGAGTCAGTACTTC. This codes for CASTHRRDRSWSQYF.

The chain has TRBV11-3 and TRBJ2-5, with D perhaps given as TRBD1 or TRBD2 (5 bases each). V was cut by 4 bases and J by 4 bases, with 22 bases left in between. Looked up from germline, CDR1 is SGHNT and CDR2 is YENEEA. There are 17 residues in the CDR3. Here the CDR3 reads CASSSPAFVDGGETQYF. In DNA form, the CDR3 reads TGTGCCAGCAGCTCCCCCGCTTTCGTGGATGGGGGAGAGACCCAGTACTTC.